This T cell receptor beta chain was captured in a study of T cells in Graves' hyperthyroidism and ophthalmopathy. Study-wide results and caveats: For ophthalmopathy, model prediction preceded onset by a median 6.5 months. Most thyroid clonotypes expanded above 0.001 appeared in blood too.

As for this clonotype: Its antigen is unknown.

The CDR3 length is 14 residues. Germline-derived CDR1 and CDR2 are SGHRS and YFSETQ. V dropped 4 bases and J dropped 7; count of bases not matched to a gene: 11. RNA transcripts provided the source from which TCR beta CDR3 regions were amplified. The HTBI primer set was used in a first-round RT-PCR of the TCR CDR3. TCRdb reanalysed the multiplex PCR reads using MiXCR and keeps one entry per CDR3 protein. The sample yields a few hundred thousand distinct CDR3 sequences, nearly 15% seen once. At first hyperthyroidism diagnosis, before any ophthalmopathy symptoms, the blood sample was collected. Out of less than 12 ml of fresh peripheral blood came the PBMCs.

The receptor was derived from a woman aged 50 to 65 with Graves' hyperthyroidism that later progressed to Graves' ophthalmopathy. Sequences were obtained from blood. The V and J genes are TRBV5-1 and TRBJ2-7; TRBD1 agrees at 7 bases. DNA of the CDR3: TGCGCCAGCAGCGACAGGGTTGGAGTAAGGGAGCAGTACTTC. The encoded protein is CASSDRVGVREQYF.